The 25 T cell receptor beta chains listed next were all sequenced from one sample in a study of T cell repertoires in cytomegalovirus infection. TCRdb ran MiXCR on the reads and lists one entry per CDR3 protein. The table lists some 230,000 distinct CDR3 sequences, 22% of them singletons. Sequenced input: CD8+ T cells from PBMCs. These TCRs come from a human donor in good health (CMV status not recorded). Some clones in this sample may be carry-over from other donors' samples.

The chain carries TRBV5-1 and TRBJ2-1; 15 bases line up with TRBD2. Germline V gene sequence: CDR1 SGHRS, CDR2 YFSETQ. The V segment lost 3 bases and the J segment 6 bases; nucleotides outside the gene matches: 10. CDR3 size: 18 residues. CDR3 region: CASSSPAGLAGGFNEQFF. As DNA, the CDR3 is TGCGCCAGCAGCTCCCCCGCAGGACTAGCGGGGGGGTTCAATGAGCAGTTCTTC.

This clonotype was detected ten times or more. The chain couples TRBV6-1 to TRBJ2-5; D perhaps matches TRBD2 (5 bases). The V end lost 6 bases, the J end lost 0 bases, and 8 bases lay between the germline ends. Germline V gene lookup returns CDR1 MNHNS and CDR2 SASEGT. CDR3 size: 13 residues. This chain's CDR3 is CASRGVYQETQYF. The CDR3 DNA reads as TGTGCCAGCAGGGGAGTTTACCAAGAGACCCAGTACTTC.

The gene calls are TRBV20-1 and TRBJ2-5; D may match TRBD1 or TRBD2 (5 bases each). This CDR3 has 15 amino acids. Trimming took 0 bases from V and 5 from J, leaving 16 bases between them. CDR1 DFQATT and CDR2 SNEGSKA come from the germline V gene (reference sequence). As DNA, the CDR3 is TGCAGTGCTAGAGACCGGGCCGGGGCAGGCGAGACCCAGTACTTC. Its protein is CSARDRAGAGETQYF.

This clonotype was found once. This chain uses TRBV28 with TRBJ2-1; D perhaps matches TRBD2 (5 bases). V was cut by 3 bases and J by 12 bases, with 18 bases left in between. Germline V CDR1 and CDR2: MDHEN, SYDVKM. The CDR3 loop spans 14 amino acids. As DNA, the CDR3 is TGTGCCAGCAGTTTGAGCGCCTTTCGGGGAAGGCAGTTCTTC. This encodes CASSLSAFRGRQFF.

The V gene is TRBV7-9, the J gene TRBJ2-7; maybe TRBD1 (6 bases). The V gene's germline CDR1 is SEHNR and CDR2 FQNEAQ (reference sequence). This CDR3 has 15 amino acids. The V gene lost 5 bases and the J gene lost 0 bases, with 14 bases spanning the gap. CDR3 region: CASSNHRAHSYEQYF. In DNA form, the CDR3 reads TGTGCCAGCAGCAACCACAGGGCCCACTCCTACGAGCAGTACTTC.

The J gene is TRBJ1-1, the V gene TRBV19; 8 bases match TRBD1. The V gene's germline CDR1 is LNHDA and CDR2 SQIVND (reference sequence). The CDR3 length is 17 residues. Trimming cost V 7 bases and J 2 bases; bases outside gene matches: 15. The DNA of the CDR3 is TGTGCCAGTACCCCCGGGCAGGGGGCTTTCCCCAACACTGAAGCTTTCTTT. Protein product: CASTPGQGAFPNTEAFF.

A few counts support this clonotype. The V call is TRBV7-6, the J call TRBJ1-1; D perhaps matches TRBD1 (6 bases). This CDR3 comprises 13 residues. V lost 1 base, J lost 11 bases, and 14 bases lay in between. Looked up from germline, CDR1 is SGHVS and CDR2 is FNYEAQ. The CDR3 here is CASSLGGAEWAFF. The CDR3 bases are TGTGCCAGCAGCTTAGGGGGGGCTGAATGGGCTTTCTTT.

This clonotype was counted at least ten times. The V call is TRBV20-1, the J call TRBJ2-1, with no clear D. The CDR3 runs to 16 residues. The V end was cut by 5 bases, the J end by 0 bases, with 17 bases between. The germline CDR1 and CDR2 sequences are DFQATT and SNEGSKA (reference sequence). This chain's CDR3 is CSASGEDPSSYNEQFF. DNA for the CDR3: TGCAGTGCTTCCGGAGAGGACCCTAGCTCCTACAATGAGCAGTTCTTC.

The chain links TRBV20-1 to TRBJ2-7; D remains ambiguous. This CDR3 has 17 amino acids. The germline CDR1 and CDR2 sequences are DFQATT and SNEGSKA (reference sequence). The ends were cut back, 1 base at V and 3 bases at J, with 22 bases in the middle. CDR3 sequence reads: CSARAGRRTADFYEQYF. The CDR3 nucleotides are TGCAGTGCTAGAGCCGGCCGTCGAACAGCCGACTTCTACGAGCAGTACTTC.

This clonotype came up a few times. The chain recombines TRBV4-1 with TRBJ2-3, with 14 positions matching TRBD2. CDR1 is MGHRA, CDR2 YSYEKL, per germline. The ends lost 0 bases at V and 2 bases at J; junction bases unmatched: 4. The CDR3 consists of 18 residues. CDR3 sequence: CASSQDRTSGGPTDTQYF. CDR3 bases: TGCGCCAGCAGCCAAGATCGGACTAGCGGGGGGCCCACAGATACGCAGTATTTT.

The rearrangement uses TRBV24-1 and TRBJ2-3, with 9 bases that match TRBD1. V shed 9 bases and J 4 bases; nucleotides not matched to a gene: 7. Germline CDR1 reads KGHDR; CDR2 reads SFDVKD. The CDR3 consists of 14 residues. CDR3 protein: CATSGTGSPDTQYF. The CDR3 DNA is TGTGCCACCTCCGGGACAGGGTCCCCAGATACGCAGTATTTT.

The CDR3 DNA follows: TGTGCCAGCAGTTCGGGTTTTGGGTCCACTGAAGCTTTCTTT. Encoded protein: CASSSGFGSTEAFF. V is TRBV27 and J is TRBJ1-1; no reliable D call. V was clipped by 4 bases and J by 4 bases, with 13 bases between them. Germline CDR1 MNHEY, CDR2 SMNVEV (reference sequence). The CDR3 consists of 14 residues.

Turning to this clonotype: The junction departs from germline at one end; a sequencing error may be responsible. This chain connects TRBV7-6 to TRBJ1-4, with D tentatively TRBD1 (5 bases). The CDR3 has 14 amino acids. Germline assignment: CDR1 SGHVS and CDR2 FNYEAQ. The CDR3 DNA is TGTGCCGGCAGCTTGGCAGGGTCGTTTGAAAAACTGTTTTTT. Translation: CAGSLAGSFEKLFF.

The chain links TRBV7-6 to TRBJ1-5, with D perhaps matching TRBD1 (6 bases). Trimming took off 5 bases at V and 4 bases at J, with 15 bases between the two ends. Germline CDR1 and CDR2: SGHVS and FNYEAQ. The CDR3 is 15 amino acids. The CDR3 loop reads CASSPGPTGNQPQHF. The CDR3 coding sequence is TGTGCCAGCAGCCCGGGGCCCACAGGGAATCAGCCCCAGCATTTT.

The V and J genes are TRBV12-3 or TRBV12-4 and TRBJ1-2, with a weak D call TRBD1 (5 bases). V gave up 4 bases and J gave up 2 bases, with 8 bases separating them. This CDR3 region has 13 residues. CDR3 sequence (DNA): TGTGCCAGCAGTTACGGGACCAACTATGGCTACACCTTC. Residues: CASSYGTNYGYTF.

The sample holds many counts of this clonotype. The V gene is TRBV7-2, the J gene TRBJ1-2; perhaps TRBD1 as D (6 bases). Germline CDR1 reads SGHTA; CDR2 reads FQGNSA. The CDR3 is 13 amino acids. The V end was cut by 4 bases, the J end by 8 bases, with 14 bases between. For the CDR3, the DNA is TGTGCCAGCAGCTCGGACAGTGTGAGGGGCTACACCTTC. Translated, it gives CASSSDSVRGYTF.

The sample holds a few counts of this clonotype. V is TRBV30 and J is TRBJ1-3; D perhaps matches TRBD1 (5 bases). V lost 2 bases, J lost 3 bases, and 11 bases lay in between. From germline, CDR1 is GTSNPN and CDR2 SVGIG (reference sequence). The CDR3 length is 14 residues. CDR3 nucleotide sequence: TGTGCCTGGAGTACGCCGACAGTTGGAAACACCATATATTTT. Translation: CAWSTPTVGNTIYF.

The V call is TRBV7-6, the J call TRBJ2-5; 7 positions agree with TRBD1. CDR1 is SGHVS and CDR2 is FNYEAQ in the germline V gene. The CDR3 consists of 14 residues. In DNA, the CDR3 is TGTGACAGTAGCTTAGCGACAGGGCTGGAGACCCAGTACTTC. As protein: CDSSLATGLETQYF.

J is TRBJ2-1 and V is TRBV2, with 7 bases aligning to TRBD1. Germline CDR1 and CDR2: SNHLY and FYNNEI. V lost 4 bases, J lost 7 bases, and 10 bases stayed unmatched. This CDR3 spans 15 amino acids. The CDR3 DNA follows: TGTGCCAGCAGTGGGGCAGGGGGTATGCCTAATGAGCAGTTCTTC. It translates to CASSGAGGMPNEQFF. Full variable domain (rest looked up from reference TRBV2 and TRBJ2-1): EPEVTQTPSHQVTQMGQEVILRCVPISNHLYFYWYRQILGQKVEFLVSFYNNEISEKSEIFDDQFSVERPDGSNFTLKIRSTKLEDSAMYFCASSGAGGMPNEQFFGPGTRLTVL.

This clonotype was found many times. The chain combines TRBV7-2 with TRBJ1-2; D not certain. The CDR3 extends over 13 amino acids. Between the trimmed V and J ends, which lost 4 bases and 2 bases, there was a span of 8 bases. Germline V lookup: CDR1 SGHTA, CDR2 FQGNSA. As DNA, the CDR3 is TGTGCCAGCAGCTCCCCAATAAACTATGGCTACACCTTC. Translated: CASSSPINYGYTF.

This clonotype was recorded a few times. The J gene is TRBJ2-4, the V gene TRBV28; D is possibly TRBD2 (6 bases). Germline CDR1 MDHEN, CDR2 SYDVKM. Trimming removed 3 bases at V and 7 bases at J, with 13 bases between. The CDR3 extends over 14 amino acids. The CDR3 protein is CASSLGRDFNIQYF. In nucleotides, the CDR3 is TGTGCCAGCAGTTTGGGCCGGGACTTTAACATTCAGTACTTC.

This chain uses TRBV24-1 with TRBJ2-1; D uncertain. Germline loops: CDR1 KGHDR, CDR2 SFDVKD. The CDR3 is 15 residues long. V lost 3 bases, J lost 5 bases, and 13 bases lay in between. CDR3 in DNA: TGTGCCACCAGTGATCGCAGTCAACCCGACAATGAGCAGTTCTTC. This translates into CATSDRSQPDNEQFF.

The chain carries TRBV20-1 and TRBJ2-3; 9 nucleotides line up with TRBD2. The V gene end was trimmed by 4 bases and the J gene end by 6 bases; junction bases not matched to a gene: 8. CDR1 is DFQATT, CDR2 SNEGSKA, per germline (reference sequence). The CDR3 is 14 amino acids. The CDR3 DNA reads as TGCAGTGCTATACCTAGCGGGGCGGGTGATACGCAGTATTTT. Amino acid sequence: CSAIPSGAGDTQYF.

The V and J genes are TRBV20-1 and TRBJ2-5; D unresolved. The CDR3 is 13 residues long. V lost 0 bases to trimming and J lost 5 bases, with 10 bases between them. Germline CDR1 reads DFQATT; CDR2 reads SNEGSKA (reference sequence). The CDR3 reads CSARDWVGETQYF. Written as DNA, the CDR3 is TGCAGTGCTAGAGATTGGGTGGGTGAGACCCAGTACTTC.

This clonotype has ten or more counts. The chain has TRBV7-8 and TRBJ2-5; D is possibly TRBD1 or TRBD2 (6 bases each). The CDR3 runs to 15 residues. Germline V gene sequence: CDR1 SGHVS, CDR2 FQNEAQ. Trimming shortened V by 2 bases and J by 0 bases, and 10 bases separated the two germline ends. The CDR3 is CASSLIGGNQETQYF. The CDR3, as DNA: TGTGCCAGCAGCTTAATCGGGGGCAACCAAGAGACCCAGTACTTC.